The 27 T cell receptor beta chains below come from one sample, sequenced in a study of blood T cell repertoires in COVID-19. Repertoires were generated with immunoSEQ multiplex PCR, while TCRdb's copy carries only in-frame clones and drops some. The sample has about 110,000 clones; over 80% are singletons. The specimen was peripheral blood. These receptors all come from a woman in her 70s with acute or convalescent COVID-19.

This chain uses TRBV28 with TRBJ1-1, with 7 bases aligning to TRBD1. The germline gives CDR1 MDHEN, CDR2 SYDVKM. The CDR3 length is 17 residues. Trimming took 3 bases from V and 0 from J; bases not matched to a gene: 10. CDR3 amino acids: CASSLDNRGPMNTEAFF. The CDR3 DNA reads as TGTGCCAGCAGTTTGGATAACAGGGGACCCATGAACACTGAAGCTTTCTTT.

This clone was detected only once. This sequence joins TRBV4-2 and TRBJ1-2; D unresolved. This CDR3 comprises 16 residues. Germline CDR1 reads LGHNA; CDR2 reads YNFKEQ. V gave up 0 bases and J gave up 2 bases, with 13 bases separating them. The CDR3 is CASSQESFSPNYGYTF. The CDR3 DNA follows: TGTGCCAGCAGCCAAGAGTCGTTCAGTCCAAACTATGGCTACACCTTC.

The CDR3 is CASSLGSTGATEAFF. Here the CDR3 DNA reads TGTGCCAGCAGCTTAGGGTCGACAGGGGCCACTGAAGCTTTCTTT. This rearrangement joins TRBV7-6 to TRBJ1-1; 8 bases are shared with TRBD1. The CDR3 length is 15 residues. Trimming at V came to 1 base and at J to 4 bases, leaving 5 bases not matched to a gene. Germline CDR1 SGHVS, CDR2 FNYEAQ. Variable domain in full (rest from reference TRBV7-6 and TRBJ1-1): GAGVSQSPRYKVTKRGQDVALRCDPISGHVSLYWYRQALGQGPEFLTYFNYEAQQDKSGLPNDRFSAERPEGSISTLTIQRTEQRDSAMYRCASSLGSTGATEAFFGQGTRLTVV.

The chain uses TRBV5-1 and TRBJ1-6; TRBD1 is a possible D gene (5 bases). V lost 0 bases to trimming and J lost 7 bases, with 8 bases between them. Germline CDR1 reads SGHRS; CDR2 reads YFSETQ. The CDR3 sequence is 14 residues long. In DNA form, the CDR3 reads TGCGCCAGCAGCTTGGTACAGGAGAATTCACCCCTCCACTTT. The encoded protein is CASSLVQENSPLHF.

The chain uses TRBV6-5 and TRBJ1-2; D unclear. CDR3 length: 14 amino acids. The germline V and J ends were trimmed by 0 bases and 4 bases, with 9 bases remaining between them. From germline, CDR1 is MNHEY and CDR2 SVGAGI. The CDR3 reads CASSYSEGSYGYTF. As DNA, the CDR3 is TGTGCCAGCAGTTACTCGGAGGGTAGCTATGGCTACACCTTC.

The chain links TRBV28 to TRBJ1-2, with D unclear. Germline V gene lookup returns CDR1 MDHEN and CDR2 SYDVKM. V was pared by 6 bases and J by 2 bases, with 13 bases between. CDR3 length: 14 residues. The CDR3 protein is CASSPGRGNYGYTF. In nucleotides, the CDR3 is TGTGCCAGCAGCCCCGGTAGAGGCAACTATGGCTACACCTTC.

This clone was seen a single time. CDR3 DNA sequence: TGTGCCTGGGACAGGGAGCCTGAAGCTTTCTTT. It is translated as CAWDREPEAFF. The chain joins TRBV30 to TRBJ1-1, with 7 bases fitting TRBD1. Per germline, CDR1 GTSNPN and CDR2 SVGIG (reference sequence). J was trimmed by 6 bases and V by 5 bases; bases with no gene match: 3. This CDR3 comprises 11 residues.

V usage is TRBV19 and J usage is TRBJ1-4; D call uncertain. Germline V gene data show CDR1 as LNHDA and CDR2 as SQIVND (reference sequence). V was trimmed by 4 bases and J by 7 bases, leaving 10 bases between them. This CDR3 has 13 residues. CDR3 amino acids: CASSRNVREKLFF. DNA for the CDR3: TGTGCCAGTAGTAGAAACGTGCGTGAAAAACTGTTTTTT.

This clone occurred once. The chain recombines TRBV5-3 with TRBJ1-1; D might be TRBD1 (5 bases). TRBV5-3 is recorded as an ORF, its role being uncertain. Trimming cost V 4 bases and J 3 bases, with 16 bases left between them. The length of the CDR3 is 15 residues. The CDR3 protein is CARSGAPAAHTEAFF. In DNA form, the CDR3 reads TGTGCCAGAAGCGGGGCCCCGGCAGCGCACACTGAAGCTTTCTTT.

The J gene is TRBJ1-2, the V gene TRBV7-9; D is undetermined. V lost 2 bases to trimming and J lost 3 bases, with 7 bases between them. The CDR3 is made up of 13 amino acids. Germline assignment: CDR1 SEHNR and CDR2 FQNEAQ (reference sequence). CDR3 bases: TGTGCCAGCAGCTTAAATAGTGACTATGGCTACACCTTC. It is translated as CASSLNSDYGYTF.

V usage is TRBV12-3 or TRBV12-4 and J usage is TRBJ1-1; D unresolved. The ends were cut back, 5 bases at V and 8 bases at J, with 15 bases in the middle. The CDR3 has 13 residues. CDR3 DNA: TGTGCCAGCAGTCCCCCCGAGCGCTCCGAAGCTTTCTTT. Translation: CASSPPERSEAFF.

V and J are TRBV30 and TRBJ1-3, with D hard to call. Trimming removed 0 bases from V and 3 bases from J, with 6 bases in between. The CDR3 runs 13 residues. In germline, CDR1 is GTSNPN, CDR2 SVGIG (reference sequence). Written as DNA, the CDR3 is TGTGCCTGGAGTGTACACCTTGGAAACACCATATATTTT. Its protein is CAWSVHLGNTIYF.

The chain couples TRBV27 to TRBJ2-3; 7 positions match TRBD2. Germline CDR1 reads MNHEY; CDR2 reads SMNVEV (reference sequence). CDR3 length: 12 amino acids. Trimming cost V 11 bases and J 2 bases; bases outside gene matches: 4. As DNA, the CDR3 is TGTGCCTCAGCGGGGTACACAGATACGCAGTATTTT. Its translation is CASAGYTDTQYF.

The chain is built from TRBV28 and TRBJ2-4; a weak D match, TRBD2 (7 bases). Looked up from germline, CDR1 is MDHEN and CDR2 is SYDVKM. The V gene lost 6 bases and the J gene lost 9 bases, with 21 bases spanning the gap. The CDR3 consists of 15 residues. The CDR3 nucleotides are TGTGCCAGCAGGGAGGGCGGGGGCGCACCGAGCATTCAGTACTTC. Protein product: CASREGGGAPSIQYF. Full variable domain (rest looked up from reference TRBV28 and TRBJ2-4): DVKVTQSSRYLVKRTGEKVFLECVQDMDHENMFWYRQDPGLGLRLIYFSYDVKMKEKGDIPEGYSVSREKKERFSLILESASTNQTSMYLCASREGGGAPSIQYFGAGTRLSVL.

The gene calls are TRBV27 and TRBJ1-6; D uncertain. This CDR3 region has 14 residues. V lost 1 base and J lost 5, with 6 bases in between. Germline CDR1 reads MNHEY; CDR2 reads SMNVEV (reference sequence). The CDR3 DNA reads TGTGCCAGCAGTTTATTACAGAATAATTCACCCCTCCACTTT. This codes for CASSLLQNNSPLHF.

The chain carries TRBV27 and TRBJ2-1, with D possibly TRBD2 on 5 matching bases. This CDR3 spans 15 amino acids. Trimming took 2 bases from V and 6 from J, leaving 14 bases between them. The V gene's germline CDR1 is MNHEY and CDR2 SMNVEV (reference sequence). The CDR3 DNA is TGTGCCAGCAGTTTAAGCGTTCCCCGGGGCAATGAGCAGTTCTTC. Translated, it gives CASSLSVPRGNEQFF.

The chain employs TRBV19 and TRBJ1-1; the D is unclear. V lost 1 base to trimming and J lost 2 bases, with 14 bases between them. There are 16 residues in the CDR3. The germline V gene encodes CDR1 LNHDA and CDR2 SQIVND (reference sequence). The CDR3 nucleotides read TGTGCCAGTAGTATAGGGGCCCCAAGACATAACACTGAAGCTTTCTTT. This codes for CASSIGAPRHNTEAFF.

The chain links TRBV6-5 to TRBJ1-5; tentative D call: TRBD1 (5 bases). The CDR3 spans 13 residues. Per germline, CDR1 MNHEY and CDR2 SVGAGI. Trimming shortened V by 0 bases and J by 5 bases, and 5 bases separated the two germline ends. For the CDR3, the DNA is TGTGCCAGCAGTTACTCGACAGATCAGCCCCAGCATTTT. Translation gives CASSYSTDQPQHF.

This sequence joins TRBV24-1 and TRBJ2-1, with D possibly being TRBD1 (6 bases). Trimming stripped 5 bases from V and 1 base from J, with 17 bases between. This CDR3 region has 17 residues. The germline gives CDR1 KGHDR, CDR2 SFDVKD. The DNA of the CDR3 is TGTGCCACCAGTGCCCGGCACAGGGTGGTATCCTACAATGAGCAGTTCTTC. Translated: CATSARHRVVSYNEQFF.

CDR3 in amino acids: CASIPGGAYATNEKLFF. The CDR3 DNA is TGTGCCAGCATCCCTGGGGGGGCGTACGCAACTAATGAAAAACTGTTTTTT. The chain uses TRBV28 and TRBJ1-4; tentatively, D is TRBD1 (6 bases). V dropped 7 bases and J dropped 0 bases, with 18 bases sitting between them. The CDR3 runs to 17 residues. Germline V CDR1 and CDR2: MDHEN, SYDVKM. Full variable domain (remainder filled in from reference TRBV28 and TRBJ1-4): DVKVTQSSRYLVKRTGEKVFLECVQDMDHENMFWYRQDPGLGLRLIYFSYDVKMKEKGDIPEGYSVSREKKERFSLILESASTNQTSMYLCASIPGGAYATNEKLFFGSGTQLSVL.

The CDR3 loop reads CASSRGNEKLFF. CDR3 DNA sequence: TGTGCCAGCAGCAGGGGTAATGAAAAACTGTTTTTT. This chain joins TRBV6-5 and TRBJ1-4, with D possibly being TRBD1 (6 bases). The V gene's germline CDR1 is MNHEY and CDR2 SVGAGI. V was pared by 6 bases and J by 4 bases, with 6 bases between. The CDR3 totals 12 residues.

V usage is TRBV24-1 and J usage is TRBJ1-5; 9 nucleotides match TRBD1. CDR1 is KGHDR and CDR2 is SFDVKD in the germline V gene. V gave up 4 bases and J gave up 9 bases; unmatched junction bases: 3. The CDR3 covers 13 residues. The CDR3 DNA is TGTGCCACCAGTGACCGACAGGGGGGGCCCCAGCATTTT. Its translation is CATSDRQGGPQHF.

V gene TRBV19 combines with J gene TRBJ2-3; D call uncertain. The germline V gene encodes CDR1 LNHDA and CDR2 SQIVND (reference sequence). Trimming removed 3 bases from V and 2 bases from J, with 9 bases in between. There are 14 residues in the CDR3. This chain's CDR3 is CASSMRHITDTQYF. The CDR3 nucleotides are TGTGCCAGTAGTATGCGCCATATCACAGATACGCAGTATTTT.

The V gene is TRBV5-1, the J gene TRBJ2-7; 9 bases agree with TRBD1. CDR1 SGHRS and CDR2 YFSETQ come from the germline V gene. The CDR3 is 17 residues long. V lost 0 bases and J lost 3; bases outside the gene matches: 10. The CDR3 loop reads CASSLEPRDRVNYEQYF. CDR3 sequence (DNA): TGCGCCAGCAGCTTGGAGCCCCGGGACAGGGTCAACTACGAGCAGTACTTC.

This rearrangement joins TRBV2 to TRBJ1-5; the match to TRBD1 covers 9 bases. This CDR3 is 15 amino acids long. Unmatched junction bases numbered 4, after V lost 5 bases and J lost 2 bases. Germline V gene data show CDR1 as SNHLY and CDR2 as FYNNEI. For the CDR3, the DNA is TGTGCCAGCAGTCTGGACAGGGGCGGCAATCAGCCCCAGCATTTT. Translation gives CASSLDRGGNQPQHF.

This clone was counted only a few times. V gene TRBV4-3 combines with J gene TRBJ2-3; 8 bases fit TRBD2. This CDR3 has 16 amino acids. The ends lost 0 bases at V and 1 base at J; junction bases unmatched: 3. Germline V CDR1 and CDR2: LGHNA, YSLEER. As DNA, the CDR3 is TGCGCCAGCAGCCAAGATCAAGCGGGGGGCACAGATACGCAGTATTTT. Translation gives CASSQDQAGGTDTQYF.

This clone occurred a few times. The CDR3, as DNA: TGTGCCAGTAGCGGCTACTCCTACAATGAGCAGTTCTTC. This codes for CASSGYSYNEQFF. The chain has TRBV6-5 and TRBJ2-1, with D possibly TRBD2 on 6 matching bases. This CDR3 contains 13 residues. Per the germline V gene, CDR1 is MNHEY and CDR2 is SVGAGI. Between the trimmed V and J ends, which lost 9 bases and 0 bases, there was a span of 9 bases.